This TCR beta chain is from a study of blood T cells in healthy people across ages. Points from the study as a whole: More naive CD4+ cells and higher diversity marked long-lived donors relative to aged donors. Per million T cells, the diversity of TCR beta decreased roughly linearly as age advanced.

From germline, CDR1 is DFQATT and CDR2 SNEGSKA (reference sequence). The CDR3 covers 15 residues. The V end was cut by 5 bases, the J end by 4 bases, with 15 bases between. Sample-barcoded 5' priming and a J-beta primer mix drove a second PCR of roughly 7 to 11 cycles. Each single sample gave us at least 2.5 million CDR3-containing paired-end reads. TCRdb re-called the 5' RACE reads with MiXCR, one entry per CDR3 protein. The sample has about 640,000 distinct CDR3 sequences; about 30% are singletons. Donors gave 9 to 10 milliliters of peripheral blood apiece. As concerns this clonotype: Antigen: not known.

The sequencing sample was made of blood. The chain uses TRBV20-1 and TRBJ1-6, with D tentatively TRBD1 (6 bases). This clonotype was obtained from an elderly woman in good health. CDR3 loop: CSALPPDSYNSPLHF. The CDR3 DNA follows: TGCAGTGCTCTTCCCCCGGACAGTTATAATTCACCCCTCCACTTT.